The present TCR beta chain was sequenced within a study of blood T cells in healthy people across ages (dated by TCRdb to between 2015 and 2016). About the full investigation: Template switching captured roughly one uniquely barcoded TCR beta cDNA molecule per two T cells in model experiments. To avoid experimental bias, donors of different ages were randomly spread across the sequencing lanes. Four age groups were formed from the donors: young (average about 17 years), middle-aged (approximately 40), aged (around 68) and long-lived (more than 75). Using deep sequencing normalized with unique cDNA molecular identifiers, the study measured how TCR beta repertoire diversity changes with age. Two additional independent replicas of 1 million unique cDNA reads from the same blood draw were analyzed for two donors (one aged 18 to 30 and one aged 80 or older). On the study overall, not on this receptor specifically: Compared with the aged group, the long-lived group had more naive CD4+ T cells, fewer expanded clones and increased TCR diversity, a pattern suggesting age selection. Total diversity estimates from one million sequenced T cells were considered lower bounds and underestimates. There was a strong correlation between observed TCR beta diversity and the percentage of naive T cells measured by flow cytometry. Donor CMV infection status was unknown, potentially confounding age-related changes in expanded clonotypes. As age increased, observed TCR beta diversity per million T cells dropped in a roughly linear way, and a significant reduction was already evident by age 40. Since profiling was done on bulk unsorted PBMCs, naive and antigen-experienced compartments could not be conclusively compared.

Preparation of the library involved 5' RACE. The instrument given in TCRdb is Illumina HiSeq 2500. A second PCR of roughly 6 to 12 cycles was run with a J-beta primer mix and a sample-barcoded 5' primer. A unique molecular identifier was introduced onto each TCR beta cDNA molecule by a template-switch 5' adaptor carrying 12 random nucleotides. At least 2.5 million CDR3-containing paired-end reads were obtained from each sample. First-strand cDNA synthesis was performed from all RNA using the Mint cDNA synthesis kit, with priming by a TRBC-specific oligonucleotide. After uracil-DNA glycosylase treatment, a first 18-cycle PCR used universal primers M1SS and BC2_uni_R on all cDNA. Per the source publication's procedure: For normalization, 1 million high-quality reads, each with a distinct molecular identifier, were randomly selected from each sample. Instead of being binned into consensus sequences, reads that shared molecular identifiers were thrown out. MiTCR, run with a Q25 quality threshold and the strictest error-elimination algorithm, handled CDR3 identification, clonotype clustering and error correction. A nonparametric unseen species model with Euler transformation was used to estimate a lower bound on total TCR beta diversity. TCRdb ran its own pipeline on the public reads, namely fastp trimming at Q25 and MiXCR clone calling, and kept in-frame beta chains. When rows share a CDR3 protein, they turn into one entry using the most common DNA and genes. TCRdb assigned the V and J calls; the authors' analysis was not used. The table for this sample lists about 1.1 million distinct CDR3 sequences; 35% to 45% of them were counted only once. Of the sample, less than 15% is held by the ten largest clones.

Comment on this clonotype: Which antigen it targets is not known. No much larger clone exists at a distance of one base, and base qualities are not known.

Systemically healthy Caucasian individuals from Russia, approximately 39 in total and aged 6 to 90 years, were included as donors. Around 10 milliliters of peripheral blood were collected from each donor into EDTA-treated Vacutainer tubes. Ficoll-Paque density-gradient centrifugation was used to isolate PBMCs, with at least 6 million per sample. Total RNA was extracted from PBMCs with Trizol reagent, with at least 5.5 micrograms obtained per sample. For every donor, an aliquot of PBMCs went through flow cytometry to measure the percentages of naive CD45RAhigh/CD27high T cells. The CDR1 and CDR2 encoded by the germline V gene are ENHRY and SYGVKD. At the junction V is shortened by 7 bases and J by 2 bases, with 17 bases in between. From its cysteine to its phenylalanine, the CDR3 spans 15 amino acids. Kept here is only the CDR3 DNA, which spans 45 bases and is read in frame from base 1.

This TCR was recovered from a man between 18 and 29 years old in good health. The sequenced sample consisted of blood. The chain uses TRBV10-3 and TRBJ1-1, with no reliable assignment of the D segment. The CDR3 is CAIKGSGARNTEAFF. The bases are TGTGCCATCAAAGGTTCGGGAGCTCGAAACACTGAAGCTTTCTTT.